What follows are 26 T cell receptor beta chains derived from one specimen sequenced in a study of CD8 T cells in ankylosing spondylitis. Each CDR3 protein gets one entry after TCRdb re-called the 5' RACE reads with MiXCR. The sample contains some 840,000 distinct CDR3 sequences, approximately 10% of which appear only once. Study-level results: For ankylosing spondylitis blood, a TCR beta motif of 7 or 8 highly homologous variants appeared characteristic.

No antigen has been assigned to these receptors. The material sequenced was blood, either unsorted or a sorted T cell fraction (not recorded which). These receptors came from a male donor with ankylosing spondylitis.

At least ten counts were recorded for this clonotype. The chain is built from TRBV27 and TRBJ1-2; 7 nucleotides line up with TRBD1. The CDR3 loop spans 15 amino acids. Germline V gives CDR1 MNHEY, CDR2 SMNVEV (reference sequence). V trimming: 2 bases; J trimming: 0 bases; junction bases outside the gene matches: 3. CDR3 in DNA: TGTGCCAGCAGTTTAACAGGGACAGCTAACTATGGCTACACCTTC. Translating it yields CASSLTGTANYGYTF.

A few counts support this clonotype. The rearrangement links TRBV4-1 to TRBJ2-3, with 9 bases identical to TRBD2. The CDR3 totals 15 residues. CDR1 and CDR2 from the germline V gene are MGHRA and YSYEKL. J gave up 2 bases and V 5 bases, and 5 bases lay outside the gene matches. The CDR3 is CASSVLAGNTDTQYF. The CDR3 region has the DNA TGCGCCAGCAGCGTCCTAGCGGGGAACACAGATACGCAGTATTTT.

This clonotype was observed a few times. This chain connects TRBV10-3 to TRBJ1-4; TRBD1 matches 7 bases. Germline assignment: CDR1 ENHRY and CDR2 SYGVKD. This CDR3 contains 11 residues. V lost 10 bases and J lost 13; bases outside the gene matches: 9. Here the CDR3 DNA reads TGTGCCACCGGCCTAGGGGGCAGACTGTTTTTT. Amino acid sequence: CATGLGGRLFF.

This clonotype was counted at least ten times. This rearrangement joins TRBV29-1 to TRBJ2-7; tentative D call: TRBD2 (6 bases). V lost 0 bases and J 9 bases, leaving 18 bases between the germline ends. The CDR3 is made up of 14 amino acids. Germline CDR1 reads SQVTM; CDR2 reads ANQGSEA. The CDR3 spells CSVEDPLWDLRQYF. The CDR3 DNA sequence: TGCAGCGTTGAAGATCCCCTTTGGGACTTGAGGCAGTACTTC.

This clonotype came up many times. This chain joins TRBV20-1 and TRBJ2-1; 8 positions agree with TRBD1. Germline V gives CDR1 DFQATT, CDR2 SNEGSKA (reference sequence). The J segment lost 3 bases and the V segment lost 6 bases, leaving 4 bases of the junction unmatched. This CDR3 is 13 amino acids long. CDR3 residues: CSANRGFYNEQFF. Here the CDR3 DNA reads TGCAGTGCCAACAGGGGGTTCTACAATGAGCAGTTCTTC.

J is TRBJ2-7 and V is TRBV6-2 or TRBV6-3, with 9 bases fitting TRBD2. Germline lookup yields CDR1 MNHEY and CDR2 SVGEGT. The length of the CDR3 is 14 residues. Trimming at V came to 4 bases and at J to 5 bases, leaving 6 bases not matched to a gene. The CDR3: CASSFPSGTNEQYF. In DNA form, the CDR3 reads TGTGCCAGCAGTTTCCCTAGCGGGACGAACGAGCAGTACTTC.

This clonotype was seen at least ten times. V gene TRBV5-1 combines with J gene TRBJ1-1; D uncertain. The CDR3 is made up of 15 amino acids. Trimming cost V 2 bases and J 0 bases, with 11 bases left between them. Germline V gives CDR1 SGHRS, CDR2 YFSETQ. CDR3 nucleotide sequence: TGCGCCAGCAGCTTCACGGCACACATGAACACTGAAGCTTTCTTT. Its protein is CASSFTAHMNTEAFF.

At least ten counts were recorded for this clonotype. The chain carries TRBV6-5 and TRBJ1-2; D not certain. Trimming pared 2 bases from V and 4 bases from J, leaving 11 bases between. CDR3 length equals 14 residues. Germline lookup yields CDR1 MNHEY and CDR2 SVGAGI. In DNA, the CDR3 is TGTGCCAGCAGTTACGGGCCCCTACTCTATGGCTACACCTTC. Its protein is CASSYGPLLYGYTF.

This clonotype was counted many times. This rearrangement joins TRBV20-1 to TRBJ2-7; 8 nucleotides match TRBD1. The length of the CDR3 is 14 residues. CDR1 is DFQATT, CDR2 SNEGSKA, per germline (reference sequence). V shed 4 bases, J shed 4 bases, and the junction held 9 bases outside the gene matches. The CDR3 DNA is TGCAGTGCTACCCACAACGACAGGGGTTACGAGCAGTACTTC. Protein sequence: CSATHNDRGYEQYF.

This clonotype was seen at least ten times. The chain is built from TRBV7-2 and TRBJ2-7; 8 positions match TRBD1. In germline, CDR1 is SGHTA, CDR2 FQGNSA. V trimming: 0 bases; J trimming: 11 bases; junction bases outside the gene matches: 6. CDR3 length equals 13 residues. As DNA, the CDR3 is TGTGCCAGCAGCTTAGCGGCAGGGGGCAAGAAGTACTTC. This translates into CASSLAAGGKKYF.

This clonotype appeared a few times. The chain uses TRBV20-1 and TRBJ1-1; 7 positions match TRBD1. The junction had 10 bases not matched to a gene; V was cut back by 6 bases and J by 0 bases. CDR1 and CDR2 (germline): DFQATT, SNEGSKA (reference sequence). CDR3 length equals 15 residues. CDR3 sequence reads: CSAKKHRGLNTEAFF. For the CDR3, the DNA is TGCAGTGCAAAGAAACACAGGGGACTGAACACTGAAGCTTTCTTT.

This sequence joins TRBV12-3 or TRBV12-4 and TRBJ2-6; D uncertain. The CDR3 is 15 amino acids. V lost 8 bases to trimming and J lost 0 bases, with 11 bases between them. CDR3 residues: CASRPENSGANVLTF. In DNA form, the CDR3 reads TGTGCCAGCCGTCCGGAGAACTCTGGGGCCAACGTCCTGACTTTC.

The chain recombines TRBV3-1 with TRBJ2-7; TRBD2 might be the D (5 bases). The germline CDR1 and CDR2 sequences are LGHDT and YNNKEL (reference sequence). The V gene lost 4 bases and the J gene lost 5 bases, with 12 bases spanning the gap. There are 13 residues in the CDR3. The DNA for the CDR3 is TGTGCCAGCAGCCCCCGGGAAGTAAACGAGCAGTACTTC. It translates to CASSPREVNEQYF.

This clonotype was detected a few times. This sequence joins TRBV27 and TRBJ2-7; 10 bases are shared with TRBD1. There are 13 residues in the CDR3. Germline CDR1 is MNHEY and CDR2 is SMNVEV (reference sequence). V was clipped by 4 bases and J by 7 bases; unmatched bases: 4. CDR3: CASSSRQGAEQYF. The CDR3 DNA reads TGTGCCAGCAGTTCTCGACAGGGGGCTGAGCAGTACTTC.

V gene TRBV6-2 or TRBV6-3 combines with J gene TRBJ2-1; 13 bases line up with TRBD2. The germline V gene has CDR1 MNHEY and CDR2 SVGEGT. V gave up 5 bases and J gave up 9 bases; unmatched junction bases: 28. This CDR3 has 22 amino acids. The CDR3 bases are TGTGCCAGCAGTCACCGTACTAAGAGACTAGCGGGAGGCTTTCGTCAGGACGCTGAGCAGTTCTTC. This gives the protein CASSHRTKRLAGGFRQDAEQFF.

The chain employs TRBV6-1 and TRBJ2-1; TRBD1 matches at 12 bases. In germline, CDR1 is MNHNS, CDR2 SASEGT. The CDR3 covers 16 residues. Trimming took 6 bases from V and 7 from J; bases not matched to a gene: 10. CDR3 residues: CASSTFGDRGPNEQFF. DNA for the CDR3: TGTGCCAGCAGCACCTTCGGGGACAGGGGGCCGAATGAGCAGTTCTTC.

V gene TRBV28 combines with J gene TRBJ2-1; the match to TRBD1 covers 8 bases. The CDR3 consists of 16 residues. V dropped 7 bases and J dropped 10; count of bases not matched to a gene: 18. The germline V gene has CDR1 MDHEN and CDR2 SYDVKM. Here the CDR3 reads CASNRARTGRSWEQFF. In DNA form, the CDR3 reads TGTGCCAGCAATAGGGCAAGGACAGGGCGTTCCTGGGAGCAGTTCTTC.

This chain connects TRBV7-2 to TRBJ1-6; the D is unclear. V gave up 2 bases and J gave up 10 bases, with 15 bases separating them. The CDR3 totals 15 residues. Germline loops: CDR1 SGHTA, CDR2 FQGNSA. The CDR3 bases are TGTGCCAGCAGCTTAAATACGGCCGGGAACTCACCCCTCCACTTT. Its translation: CASSLNTAGNSPLHF.

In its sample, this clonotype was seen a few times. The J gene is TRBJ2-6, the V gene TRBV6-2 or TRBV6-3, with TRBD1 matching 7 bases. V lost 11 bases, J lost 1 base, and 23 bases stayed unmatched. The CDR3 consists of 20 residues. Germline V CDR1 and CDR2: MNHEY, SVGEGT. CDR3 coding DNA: TGTGCCTCTTACTCCCCCTTAGGGGACAGAAGAGTTTCTGGGGCCAACGTCCTGACTTTC. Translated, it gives CASYSPLGDRRVSGANVLTF.

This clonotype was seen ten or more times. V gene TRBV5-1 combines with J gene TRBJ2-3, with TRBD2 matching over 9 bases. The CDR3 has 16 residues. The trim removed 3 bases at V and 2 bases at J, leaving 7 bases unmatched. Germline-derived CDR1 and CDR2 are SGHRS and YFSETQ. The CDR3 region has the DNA TGCGCCAGCAGCTACCTTAGCGGGAGTCCCACAGATACGCAGTATTTT. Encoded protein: CASSYLSGSPTDTQYF.

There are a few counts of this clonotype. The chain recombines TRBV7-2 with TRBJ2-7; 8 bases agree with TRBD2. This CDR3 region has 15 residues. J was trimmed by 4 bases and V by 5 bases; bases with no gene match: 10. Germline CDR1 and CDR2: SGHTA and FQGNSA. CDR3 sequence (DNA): TGTGCCAGCAGCCCCCGCCGCAGCGGGAGTTACGAGCAGTACTTC. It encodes CASSPRRSGSYEQYF.

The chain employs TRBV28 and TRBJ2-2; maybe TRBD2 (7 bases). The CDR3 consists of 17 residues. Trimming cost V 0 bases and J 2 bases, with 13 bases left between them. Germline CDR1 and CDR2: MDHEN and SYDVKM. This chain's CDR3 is CASSLWGRGSNTGELFF. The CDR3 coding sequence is TGTGCCAGCAGTTTATGGGGGAGGGGGTCTAACACCGGGGAGCTGTTTTTT.

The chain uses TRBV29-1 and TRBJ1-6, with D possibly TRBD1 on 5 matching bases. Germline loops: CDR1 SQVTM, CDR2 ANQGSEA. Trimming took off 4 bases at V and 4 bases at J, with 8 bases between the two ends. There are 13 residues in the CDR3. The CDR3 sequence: CSVATDYNSPLHF. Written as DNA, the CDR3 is TGCAGCGTTGCGACAGATTATAATTCACCCCTCCACTTT.

In DNA form, the CDR3 reads TGTGCCAGCAGCTATAGGACCCAGAGACGAAACATTCAGTACTTC. It yields the protein CASSYRTQRRNIQYF. The chain is built from TRBV7-2 and TRBJ2-4; the D is unclear. V lost 4 bases and J lost 6, with 16 bases in between. The CDR3 has 15 amino acids. CDR1 and CDR2 (germline): SGHTA, FQGNSA.

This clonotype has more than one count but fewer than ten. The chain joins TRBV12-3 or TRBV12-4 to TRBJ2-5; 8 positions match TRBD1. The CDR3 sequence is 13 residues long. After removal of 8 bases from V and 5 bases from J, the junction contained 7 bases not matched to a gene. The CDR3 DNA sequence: TGTGCCAGCTTGAGGGGGACAGGCGAGACCCAGTACTTC. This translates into CASLRGTGETQYF.

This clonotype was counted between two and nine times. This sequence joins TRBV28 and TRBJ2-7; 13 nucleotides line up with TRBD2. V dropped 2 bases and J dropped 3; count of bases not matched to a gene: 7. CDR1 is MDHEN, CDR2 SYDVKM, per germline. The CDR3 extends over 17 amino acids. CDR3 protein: CASSLKYGLAGVYEQYF. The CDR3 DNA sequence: TGTGCCAGCAGTTTAAAGTATGGACTAGCGGGAGTCTACGAGCAGTACTTC.